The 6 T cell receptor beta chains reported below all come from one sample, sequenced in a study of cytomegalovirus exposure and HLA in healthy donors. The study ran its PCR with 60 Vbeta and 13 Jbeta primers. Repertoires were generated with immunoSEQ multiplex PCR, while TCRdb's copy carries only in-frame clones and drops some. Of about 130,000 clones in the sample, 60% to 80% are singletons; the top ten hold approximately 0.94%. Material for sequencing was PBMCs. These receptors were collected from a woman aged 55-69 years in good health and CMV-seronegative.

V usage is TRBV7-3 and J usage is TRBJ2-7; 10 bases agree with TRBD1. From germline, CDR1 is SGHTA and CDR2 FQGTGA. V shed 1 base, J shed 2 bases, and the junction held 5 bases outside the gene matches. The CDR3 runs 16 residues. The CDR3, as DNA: TGTGCCAGCAGCTTAATCGCCGGGACAGGGGCCTACGAGCAGTACTTC. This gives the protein CASSLIAGTGAYEQYF.

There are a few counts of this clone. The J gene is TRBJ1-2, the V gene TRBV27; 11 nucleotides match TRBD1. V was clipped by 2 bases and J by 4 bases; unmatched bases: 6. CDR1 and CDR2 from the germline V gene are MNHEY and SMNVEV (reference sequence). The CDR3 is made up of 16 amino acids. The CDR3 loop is CASSLRTGGDIYGYTF. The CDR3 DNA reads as TGTGCCAGCAGTTTACGGACAGGGGGCGATATCTATGGCTACACCTTC.

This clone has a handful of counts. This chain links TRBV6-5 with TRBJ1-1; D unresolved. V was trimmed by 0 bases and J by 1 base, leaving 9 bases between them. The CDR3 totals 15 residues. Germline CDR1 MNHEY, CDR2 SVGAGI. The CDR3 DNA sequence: TGTGCCAGCAGTTACTCCCAAAGACAGAACACTGAAGCTTTCTTT. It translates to CASSYSQRQNTEAFF.

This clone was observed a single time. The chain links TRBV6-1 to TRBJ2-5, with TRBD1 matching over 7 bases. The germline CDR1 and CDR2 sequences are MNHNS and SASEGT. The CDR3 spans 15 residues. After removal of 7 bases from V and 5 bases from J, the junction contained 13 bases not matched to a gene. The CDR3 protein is CASTKQGSLGETQYF. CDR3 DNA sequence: TGTGCCAGCACTAAACAGGGGAGCCTAGGGGAGACCCAGTACTTC.

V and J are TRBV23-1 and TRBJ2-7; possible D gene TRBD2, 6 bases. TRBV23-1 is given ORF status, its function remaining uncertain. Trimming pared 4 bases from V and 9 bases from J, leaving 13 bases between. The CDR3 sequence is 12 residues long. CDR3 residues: CASSPLGGLQYF. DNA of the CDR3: TGCGCCAGCAGTCCCCTGGGGGGTTTGCAGTACTTC.

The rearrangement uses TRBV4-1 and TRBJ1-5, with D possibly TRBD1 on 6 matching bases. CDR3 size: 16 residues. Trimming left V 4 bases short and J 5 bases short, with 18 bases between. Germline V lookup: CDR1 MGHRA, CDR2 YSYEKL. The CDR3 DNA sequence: TGCGCCAGCAGCCTAAGAGGGGCAGGGGCAGATCAGCCCCAGCATTTT. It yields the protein CASSLRGAGADQPQHF.